The text below deals with one T cell receptor beta chain. Profiling relied on immunoSEQ multiplex PCR, and the TCRdb table lists in-frame clones only, not all of them. The sample has 38,000 or so clones; more than 70% are singletons. The germline V gene encodes CDR1 GTSNPN and CDR2 SVGIG (reference sequence). The CDR3 is made up of 12 amino acids. V lost 0 bases and J 14 bases, leaving 14 bases between the germline ends. The source of the sample is a study of OX40 agonist ivuxolimab in advanced cancers. This sequence was found in an adult with an advanced solid tumor such as melanoma, head and neck, liver or kidney cancer. The specimen comprised CD4+ or CD8+ T cells sorted from blood, sampled in a trial of the OX40 agonist ivuxolimab. V is TRBV30 and J is TRBJ2-1, with D perhaps TRBD2 (5 bases). The CDR3 sequence is CAWSVGLALEFF. The CDR3 nucleotides are TGTGCCTGGAGTGTAGGGCTAGCCTTGGAGTTCTTC.